What follows are 27 T cell receptor beta chains derived from one specimen sequenced in a study of cytotoxic CD8 clonotypes in ibrutinib-treated CLL. Assay used: immunoSEQ multiplex PCR; TCRdb lists only in-frame clones, some missing. The sample has about 120,000 clones, about 58% seen once. Here the sequenced sample was PBMCs, taken after 24 months of ibrutinib treatment. Every receptor here comes from a human donor with chronic lymphocytic leukemia.

The V gene is TRBV19, the J gene TRBJ2-5, with D perhaps matching TRBD1 (6 bases). Germline loops: CDR1 LNHDA, CDR2 SQIVND (reference sequence). With 6 bases removed from V and 2 bases from J, the gap between germline ends came to 13 bases. The CDR3 is made up of 14 amino acids. The CDR3 nucleotides read TGTGCCAGTAGAACAGGGTCCCCGCAAGAGACCCAGTACTTC. It specifies CASRTGSPQETQYF. The whole variable domain, filled in from reference TRBV19 and TRBJ2-5, reads DGGITQSPKYLFRKEGQNVTLSCEQNLNHDAMYWYRQDPGQGLRLIYYSQIVNDFQKGDIAEGYSVSREKKESFPLTVTSAQKNPTAFYLCASRTGSPQETQYFGPGTRLLVL.

V gene TRBV18 combines with J gene TRBJ1-3; 8 bases match TRBD1. The CDR3 is made up of 18 amino acids. The germline V gene encodes CDR1 KGHSH and CDR2 LQKENI. Germline trimming cut 3 bases from V and 0 bases from J; bases unmatched to any gene: 10. The CDR3 sequence: CASSPTTGAASSGNTIYF. The DNA for the CDR3 is TGTGCCAGCTCACCTACGACAGGGGCCGCGTCCTCTGGAAACACCATATATTTT.

This chain uses TRBV14 with TRBJ2-5; possibly TRBD2 for D (5 bases). The CDR3 consists of 13 residues. Per germline, CDR1 SGHDN and CDR2 FVKESK. V lost 4 bases and J 5 bases, leaving 11 bases between the germline ends. The chain's CDR3 is CASSPPSGETQYF. DNA for the CDR3: TGTGCCAGCAGCCCTCCATCGGGGGAGACCCAGTACTTC.

The sample holds a few counts of this clone. V is TRBV23-1 and J is TRBJ1-2; D remains unclear. TRBV23-1 is an open reading frame whose function is uncertain. The V end lost 6 bases, the J end lost 2 bases, and 10 bases lay between the germline ends. The CDR3 covers 13 residues. CDR3 in amino acids: CASSQQPNYGYTF. In nucleotides, the CDR3 is TGCGCCAGCAGCCAACAGCCGAACTATGGCTACACCTTC.

This clone has a single count. The rearrangement links TRBV6-1 to TRBJ2-7; D is unresolved. This CDR3 is 11 amino acids long. CDR1 and CDR2 from the germline V gene are MNHNS and SASEGT. Trimming pared 5 bases from V and 6 bases from J, leaving 8 bases between. The CDR3 region has the DNA TGTGCCAGCAGTTACCGGGCCGAGCAGTACTTC. It translates to CASSYRAEQYF.

The chain is built from TRBV6-4 and TRBJ2-6, with D perhaps TRBD1 (8 bases). V was clipped by 0 bases and J by 0 bases, with 12 bases between them. The CDR3 loop spans 18 amino acids. Germline V gene lookup returns CDR1 MRHNA and CDR2 SNTAGT. In DNA, the CDR3 is TGTGCCAGCAGTGACTCACAGGGGGGGAACTCTGGGGCCAACGTCCTGACTTTC. It codes for CASSDSQGGNSGANVLTF.

V is TRBV18 and J is TRBJ1-5; TRBD1 aligns across 7 bases. The CDR3 is 15 residues long. The germline V gene encodes CDR1 KGHSH and CDR2 LQKENI. With V trimmed by 6 bases and J by 6 bases, 11 bases remained unmatched. The CDR3 loop reads CASSLNRGGSQPQHF. Written as DNA, the CDR3 is TGTGCCAGCTCCCTGAACAGGGGAGGGAGTCAGCCCCAGCATTTT.

This clone was recorded a few times. This rearrangement joins TRBV6-6 to TRBJ1-6; 8 nucleotides align to TRBD1. The CDR3 covers 16 residues. Losses at the gene ends were 8 bases for V and 9 bases for J; bases not matched to a gene: 15. Germline lookup yields CDR1 MNHNY and CDR2 SVGAGI (reference sequence). CDR3 residues: CASEGRRTGKGSPLHF. The CDR3 bases are TGTGCCAGCGAAGGTCGAAGGACAGGGAAAGGTTCACCCCTCCACTTT.

CDR3 loop: CSASGGEQYF. For the CDR3, the DNA is TGCAGTGCTAGTGGAGGCGAGCAGTACTTC. The chain has TRBV20-1 and TRBJ2-7; D may be TRBD2 (5 bases). V gave up 3 bases and J gave up 6 bases, with 6 bases separating them. The CDR3 is made up of 10 amino acids. Germline CDR1 reads DFQATT; CDR2 reads SNEGSKA (reference sequence).

This clone was picked up a small number of times. The chain has TRBV5-5 and TRBJ1-1, with D possibly matching TRBD1 (5 bases). CDR3 length: 14 amino acids. Germline values: CDR1 SGHKS, CDR2 YYEKEE (reference sequence). V was clipped by 0 bases and J by 1 base, with 7 bases between them. The chain's CDR3 is CASSLGQTNTEAFF. The CDR3 DNA reads as TGTGCCAGCAGCTTGGGACAGACGAACACTGAAGCTTTCTTT.

The chain has TRBV5-7 and TRBJ1-2; 10 bases align to TRBD1. TRBV5-7 is designated an ORF whose function remains uncertain. There are 17 residues in the CDR3. V lost 4 bases to trimming and J lost 5 bases; unmatched junction nucleotides: 14. Here the CDR3 DNA reads TGTGCCAGCAGCCCGCCCGGCCCCGACAGGGGGCAATATGGCTACACCTTC. Amino acid sequence: CASSPPGPDRGQYGYTF.

V is TRBV6-6 and J is TRBJ1-1; D is perhaps TRBD1 (6 bases). Germline values: CDR1 MNHNY, CDR2 SVGAGI (reference sequence). Deletions cut 6 bases from V and 4 bases from J, with 18 bases between. CDR3 length: 15 residues. CDR3 in amino acids: CASRRGGQGTTEAFF. The CDR3 region has the DNA TGTGCCAGCAGAAGGGGGGGGCAGGGGACCACTGAAGCTTTCTTT.

V and J are TRBV6-5 and TRBJ1-2; no definite D call. CDR3 size: 14 residues. V lost 0 bases and J 8 bases, leaving 13 bases between the germline ends. Germline values: CDR1 MNHEY, CDR2 SVGAGI. CDR3 coding DNA: TGTGCCAGCAGTTACTCGGGAGGGTCGAAAGGCTACACCTTC. Protein: CASSYSGGSKGYTF.

The chain carries TRBV6-6 and TRBJ1-2; D unresolved. The CDR3 sequence is 15 residues long. V lost 6 bases and J lost 2, with 16 bases in between. Per germline, CDR1 MNHNY and CDR2 SVGAGI (reference sequence). The CDR3 DNA reads as TGTGCCAGCAGCTTAAAGTCAGAACCCAACTATGGCTACACCTTC. It is translated as CASSLKSEPNYGYTF.

This clone was observed a handful of times. The gene calls are TRBV11-3 and TRBJ2-1, with unresolved D. This CDR3 spans 15 amino acids. Germline lookup yields CDR1 SGHNT and CDR2 YENEEA. Trimming cost V 0 bases and J 2 bases, with 8 bases left between them. The CDR3 loop reads CASSLEGNTYNEQFF. DNA for the CDR3: TGTGCCAGCAGCTTAGAAGGAAACACCTACAATGAGCAGTTCTTC. Full variable domain (missing parts from reference TRBV11-3 and TRBJ2-1): EAGVVQSPRYKIIEKKQPVAFWCNPISGHNTLYWYLQNLGQGPELLIRYENEEAVDDSQLPKDRFSAERLKGVDSTLKIQPAELGDSAVYLCASSLEGNTYNEQFFGPGTRLTVL.

This clone was seen ten or more times. V gene TRBV7-9 combines with J gene TRBJ1-4, with D uncertain. V gave up 6 bases and J gave up 8 bases, with 16 bases separating them. The V gene's germline CDR1 is SEHNR and CDR2 FQNEAQ (reference sequence). The CDR3 spans 14 residues. CDR3 bases: TGTGCCAGCAGACCAAAGGACGGGCCGGAAAAACTGTTTTTT. It specifies CASRPKDGPEKLFF.

This clone occurred a few times. The rearrangement uses TRBV5-6 and TRBJ2-1; perhaps TRBD1 as D (6 bases). Trimming took off 4 bases at V and 6 bases at J, with 20 bases between the two ends. CDR3 length: 16 amino acids. CDR1 is SGHDT, CDR2 YYEEEE, per germline. This CDR3 reads CASSPATGYPLNEQFF. DNA for the CDR3: TGTGCCAGCAGCCCCGCCACAGGGTACCCCCTCAATGAGCAGTTCTTC.

There are a few counts of this clone. The chain employs TRBV15 and TRBJ2-5; D might be TRBD1 (6 bases). The V end was cut by 3 bases, the J end by 0 bases, with 11 bases between. Germline-derived CDR1 and CDR2 are LNHNV and YYDKDF (reference sequence). The CDR3 sequence is 15 residues long. DNA of the CDR3: TGTGCCACCAGCAGGCGCACAGGGCACCAAGAGACCCAGTACTTC. As protein: CATSRRTGHQETQYF.

The chain has TRBV9 and TRBJ2-7; 8 bases agree with TRBD1. Trimming took 5 bases from V and 6 from J; bases not matched to a gene: 7. The CDR3 contains 13 residues. Germline V gene sequence: CDR1 SGDLS, CDR2 YYNGEE. DNA for the CDR3: TGTGCCAGCAGGGGACAGGTAGCCTGCGAGCAGTACTTC. This codes for CASRGQVACEQYF.

The chain couples TRBV27 to TRBJ2-7; D is undetermined. Trimming pared 5 bases from V and 0 bases from J, leaving 11 bases between. The CDR3 extends over 14 amino acids. Germline V gives CDR1 MNHEY, CDR2 SMNVEV (reference sequence). The CDR3 bases are TGTGCCAGCAGTAATACAAGGGACTCCTACGAGCAGTACTTC. Its protein is CASSNTRDSYEQYF.

This clone came up a few times. CDR3 nucleotides: TGCAGTGCGGACACAGGCCCCAAAGCGTTCTTC. Translated: CSADTGPKAFF. The rearrangement links TRBV20-1 to TRBJ2-1; weak D call: TRBD1 (5 bases). The germline V gene encodes CDR1 DFQATT and CDR2 SNEGSKA (reference sequence). The CDR3 contains 11 residues. The ends were cut back, 6 bases at V and 15 bases at J, with 18 bases in the middle.

V gene TRBV2 combines with J gene TRBJ2-3, with D perhaps TRBD2 (5 bases). Germline V lookup: CDR1 SNHLY, CDR2 FYNNEI. The CDR3 consists of 15 residues. Trimming stripped 6 bases from V and 0 bases from J, with 13 bases between. CDR3 residues: CASREEGLSTDTQYF. CDR3 in DNA: TGTGCCAGCAGGGAGGAAGGCCTTAGCACAGATACGCAGTATTTT.

The V gene is TRBV19, the J gene TRBJ1-1, with D unresolved. The V and J ends lost 6 bases and 1 base respectively, with 6 bases between them. The CDR3 runs to 12 residues. Germline V gene data show CDR1 as LNHDA and CDR2 as SQIVND (reference sequence). CDR3: CASSQGNTEAFF. CDR3 DNA sequence: TGTGCCAGTAGCCAAGGGAACACTGAAGCTTTCTTT.

This chain links TRBV29-1 with TRBJ2-1; a weak D match, TRBD1 (5 bases). Looked up from germline, CDR1 is SQVTM and CDR2 is ANQGSEA. This CDR3 has 13 amino acids. V lost 5 bases and J lost 6, with 14 bases in between. CDR3: CSVTARTFNEQFF. In DNA form, the CDR3 reads TGCAGCGTTACCGCGCGGACATTCAATGAGCAGTTCTTC.

On this clone itself: Other nucleotide sequences from this sample produce the same CDR3. The rearrangement links TRBV18 to TRBJ1-2, with TRBD1 matching over 7 bases. This CDR3 has 13 amino acids. The ends lost 9 bases at V and 2 bases at J; junction bases unmatched: 6. The germline V gene has CDR1 KGHSH and CDR2 LQKENI. The CDR3 is CASSLDRNYGYTF. CDR3 nucleotide sequence: TGTGCCAGTTCCCTGGACAGGAACTATGGCTACACCTTC.

This chain connects TRBV7-2 to TRBJ2-7; 8 nucleotides match TRBD1. CDR3 size: 13 residues. V shed 4 bases and J 7 bases; nucleotides not matched to a gene: 6. Germline loops: CDR1 SGHTA, CDR2 FQGNSA. CDR3: CASSSTGQGEQYF. Written as DNA, the CDR3 is TGTGCCAGCAGCTCTACCGGACAGGGAGAGCAGTACTTC.

V usage is TRBV2 and J usage is TRBJ2-5, with 7 bases that match TRBD2. Germline trimming cut 6 bases from V and 4 bases from J; bases unmatched to any gene: 8. Germline V CDR1 and CDR2: SNHLY, FYNNEI. The CDR3 extends over 14 amino acids. The CDR3 protein is CASRLLATGETQYF. The DNA for the CDR3 is TGTGCCAGCAGATTACTAGCGACCGGAGAGACCCAGTACTTC. Supplemented by reference TRBV2 and TRBJ2-5, the full variable domain reads EPEVTQTPSHQVTQMGQEVILRCVPISNHLYFYWYRQILGQKVEFLVSFYNNEISEKSEIFDDQFSVERPDGSNFTLKIRSTKLEDSAMYFCASRLLATGETQYFGPGTRLLVL.